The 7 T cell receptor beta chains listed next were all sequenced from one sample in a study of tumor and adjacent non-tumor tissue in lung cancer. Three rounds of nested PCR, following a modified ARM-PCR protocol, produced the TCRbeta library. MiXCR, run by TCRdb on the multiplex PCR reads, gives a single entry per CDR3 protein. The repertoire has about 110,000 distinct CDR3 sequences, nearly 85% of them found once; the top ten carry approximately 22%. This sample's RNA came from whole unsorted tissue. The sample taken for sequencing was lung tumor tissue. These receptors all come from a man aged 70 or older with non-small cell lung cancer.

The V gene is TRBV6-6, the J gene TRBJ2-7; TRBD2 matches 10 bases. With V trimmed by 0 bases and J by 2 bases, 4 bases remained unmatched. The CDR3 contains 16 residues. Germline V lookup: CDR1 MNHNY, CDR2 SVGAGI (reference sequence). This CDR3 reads CASSYSTSGYPYEQYF. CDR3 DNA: TGTGCCAGCAGTTACTCGACTAGCGGGTATCCCTACGAGCAGTACTTC.

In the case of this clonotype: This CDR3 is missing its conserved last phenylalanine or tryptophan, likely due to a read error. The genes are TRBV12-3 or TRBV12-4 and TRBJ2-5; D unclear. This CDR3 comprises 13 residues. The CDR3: CASSLIRSETQYL. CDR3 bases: TGTGCCAGTAGTTTAATCAGATCAGAGACCCAGTACTTA.

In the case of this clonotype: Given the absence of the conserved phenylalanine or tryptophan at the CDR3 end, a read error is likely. The CDR3 DNA is TGCAGCGTCATCGGACAGGGAACTGAAACTGAAGCTTTCTCT. Its protein product is CSVIGQGTETEAFS. This rearrangement joins TRBV29-1 to TRBJ1-1; TRBD1 matches 8 bases. The length of the CDR3 is 14 residues. Germline assignment: CDR1 SQVTM and CDR2 ANQGSEA. V was pared by 6 bases and J by 5 bases, with 11 bases of the junction left unmatched.

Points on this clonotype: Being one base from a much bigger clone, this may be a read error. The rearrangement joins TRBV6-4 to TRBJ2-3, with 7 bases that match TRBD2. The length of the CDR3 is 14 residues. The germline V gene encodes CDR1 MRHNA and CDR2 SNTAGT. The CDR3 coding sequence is TGTGTCAGCAGTGACAGCGGGGGCACAGATACGCAGTATTTT. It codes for CVSSDSGGTDTQYF.

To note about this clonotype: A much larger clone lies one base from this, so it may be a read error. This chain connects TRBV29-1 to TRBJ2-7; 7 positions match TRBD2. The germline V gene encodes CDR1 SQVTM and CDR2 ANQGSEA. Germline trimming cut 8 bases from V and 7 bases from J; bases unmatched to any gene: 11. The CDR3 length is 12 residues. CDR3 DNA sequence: TGCAGCATTGGTCCGGGGGGTCAGGAGCAGTACTTC. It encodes CSIGPGGQEQYF.

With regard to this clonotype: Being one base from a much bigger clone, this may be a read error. The CDR3 sequence: CASRPGRTSMDGCTF. CDR3 in DNA: TGTGCCAGCAGACCCGGACGGACATCCATGGATGGCTGCACCTTC. V gene TRBV6-6 combines with J gene TRBJ1-2; D is perhaps TRBD1 (5 bases). Germline V gene sequence: CDR1 MNHNY, CDR2 SVGAGI (reference sequence). The CDR3 sequence is 15 residues long.

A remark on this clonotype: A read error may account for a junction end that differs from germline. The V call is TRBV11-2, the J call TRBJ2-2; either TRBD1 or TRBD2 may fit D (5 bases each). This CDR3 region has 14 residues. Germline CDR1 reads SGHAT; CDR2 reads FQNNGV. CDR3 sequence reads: CASSLEPNIGELLF. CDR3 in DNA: TGTGCCAGCAGCTTAGAGCCGAACATAGGGGAGCTGCTTTTT.